This TCR beta chain was profiled in a study of immune heterogeneity within non-small cell lung tumors. Study-level background: Squamous cell carcinomas accounted for 4 of the tumors, non-squamous carcinomas for roughly 10, and 1 was not otherwise specified. Study-level points and caveats: Individual patients' high-frequency T-cell receptor beta clonotypes were largely distinct from one another.

This clonotype was observed at least ten times. Its target is unknown. The CDR3 contains 13 residues. Germline V gene sequence: CDR1 DFQATT, CDR2 SNEGSKA (reference sequence). The V and J ends lost 6 bases and 7 bases respectively, with 16 bases between them. Each sample used 550 to 650 ng of genomic DNA from bulk tumor tissue. Spaced far apart, several biopsies were taken from each primary tumor during surgery. The study enrolled patients with untreated, newly diagnosed non-small cell lung cancer who underwent curative surgery. Donation came from patients with newly diagnosed non-small cell lung cancer who were having surgery with curative intent. Amplification of the TCR beta CDR3 was achieved through multiplex PCR with 32 V and 13 J primers. TCRdb fed the multiplex PCR reads into MiXCR, producing one record per CDR3 protein. The sample includes under 14,000 distinct CDR3 sequences, around 21% seen only once; the top ten take approximately 4%.

This TCR derives from a man aged 55 to 69 with non-small cell lung cancer. The rearrangement links TRBV20-1 to TRBJ2-4; D is undetermined. Sequenced input: lung tumor tissue. The CDR3 DNA sequence: TGCAGTGCCCGACAACCGTCCCGCAACATTCAGTACTTC. As protein: CSARQPSRNIQYF.